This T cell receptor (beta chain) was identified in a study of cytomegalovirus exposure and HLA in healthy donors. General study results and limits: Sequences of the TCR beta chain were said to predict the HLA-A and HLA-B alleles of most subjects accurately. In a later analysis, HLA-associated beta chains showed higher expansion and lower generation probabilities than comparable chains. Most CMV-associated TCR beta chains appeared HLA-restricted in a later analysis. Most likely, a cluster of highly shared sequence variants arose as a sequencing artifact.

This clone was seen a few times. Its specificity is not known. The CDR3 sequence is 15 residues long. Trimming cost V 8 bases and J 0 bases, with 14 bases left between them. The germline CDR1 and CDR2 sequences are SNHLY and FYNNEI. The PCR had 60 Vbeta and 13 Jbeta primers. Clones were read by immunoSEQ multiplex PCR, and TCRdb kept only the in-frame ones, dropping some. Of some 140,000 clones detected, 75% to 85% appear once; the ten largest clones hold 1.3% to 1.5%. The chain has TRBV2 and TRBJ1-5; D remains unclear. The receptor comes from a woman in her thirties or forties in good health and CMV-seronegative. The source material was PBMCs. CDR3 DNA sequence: TGTGCCAGCGTCCCTGAGCGGATTAGCAATCAGCCCCAGCATTTT. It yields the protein CASVPERISNQPQHF.